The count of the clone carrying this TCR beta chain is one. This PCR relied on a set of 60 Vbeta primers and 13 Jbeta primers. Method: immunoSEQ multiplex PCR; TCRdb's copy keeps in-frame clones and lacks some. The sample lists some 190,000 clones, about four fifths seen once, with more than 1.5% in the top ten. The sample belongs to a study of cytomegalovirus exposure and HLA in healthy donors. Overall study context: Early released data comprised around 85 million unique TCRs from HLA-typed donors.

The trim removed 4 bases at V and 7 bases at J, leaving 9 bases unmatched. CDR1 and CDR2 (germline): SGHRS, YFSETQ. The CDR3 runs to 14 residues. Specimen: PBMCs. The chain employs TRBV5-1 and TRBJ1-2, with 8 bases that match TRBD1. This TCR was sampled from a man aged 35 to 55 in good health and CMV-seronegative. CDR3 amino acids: CASSGSGTGVGYTF. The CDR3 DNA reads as TGCGCCAGCAGCGGAAGTGGGACAGGCGTTGGCTACACCTTC.